Sequencing of this T cell receptor beta chain was carried out in a study of glioma-infiltrating T cells. In the study overall: Glioblastomas were WHO grade IV, sampled at first diagnosis; low-grade were grade II.

TCR alpha and beta CDR3 regions were amplified from RNA using iRepertoire nested multiplex PCR. Input was about 85-450 ng of tissue mRNA or PBMC total RNA. TCRdb re-analysed the multiplex PCR reads in MiXCR, keeping a single row per CDR3 protein. Of fewer than 500,000 distinct CDR3 sequences listed, roughly two fifths are singletons. With 4 bases removed from V and 5 bases from J, the gap between germline ends came to 18 bases. Germline-derived CDR1 and CDR2 are MNHEY and SVGEGT. This CDR3 has 15 amino acids. Study findings and constraints: Patients with low tissue-blood divergence carried a signature set of shared blood CDR3 motifs.

On this clonotype itself: Its antigen is still unknown. A much more abundant neighbour one base away suggests this may be a read error.

The sequence was collected from a human donor with low-grade glioma or glioblastoma, undergoing nonglioma brain surgery, or in good health (not recorded which). The sequenced sample consisted of glioma tissue, nonneoplastic brain tissue, or PBMCs (not recorded which). The chain carries TRBV6-2 or TRBV6-3 and TRBJ2-7, with D possibly TRBD1 on 6 matching bases. The CDR3 spells CASSCLGALRDEQYF. CDR3 in DNA: TGTGCCAGCAGTTGCCTGGGGGCGCTCCGGGACGAGCAGTACTTC.